This T cell receptor beta chain emerged from a study of blood T cells in healthy people across ages. Study results and limitations: In the absence of known donor CMV status, changes in expanded clonotypes were possibly confounded.

Sample-barcoded 5' priming and a J-beta primer mix drove a second PCR of roughly 6 to 12 cycles. MiXCR, applied by TCRdb to the 5' RACE reads, yields one record per CDR3 protein. The data contain around 850,000 distinct CDR3 sequences, about 34% of them singletons. Concerning this clonotype: Its antigen is as yet unknown.

Source material: blood. The TCR originated in a young man in good health.

The CDR3 loop reads CASSQLTGGFSPLHF. Here the CDR3 DNA reads TGCGCCAGCAGCCAGTTGACAGGGGGCTTTTCACCCCTCCACTTT. The chain uses TRBV4-1 and TRBJ1-6, with 10 positions matching TRBD1. This CDR3 is 15 amino acids long. Germline V lookup: CDR1 MGHRA, CDR2 YSYEKL. V trimming: 3 bases; J trimming: 9 bases; junction bases outside the gene matches: 5.